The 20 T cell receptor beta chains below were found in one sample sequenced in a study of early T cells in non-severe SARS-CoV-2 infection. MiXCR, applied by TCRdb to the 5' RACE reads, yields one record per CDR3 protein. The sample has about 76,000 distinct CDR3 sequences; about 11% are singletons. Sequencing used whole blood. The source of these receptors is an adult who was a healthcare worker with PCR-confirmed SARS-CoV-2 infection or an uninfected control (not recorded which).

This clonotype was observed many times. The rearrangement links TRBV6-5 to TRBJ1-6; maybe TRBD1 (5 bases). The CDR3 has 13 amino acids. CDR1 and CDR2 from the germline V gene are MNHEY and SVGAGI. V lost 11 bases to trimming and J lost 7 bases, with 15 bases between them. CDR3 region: CAGSVDSNSPLHF. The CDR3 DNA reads TGTGCCGGTTCGGTAGACAGCAATTCACCCCTCCACTTT.

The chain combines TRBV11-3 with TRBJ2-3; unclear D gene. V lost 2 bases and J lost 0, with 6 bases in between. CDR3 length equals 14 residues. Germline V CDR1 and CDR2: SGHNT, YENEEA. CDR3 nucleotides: TGTGCCAGCAGCTTAAGTACTAGCACAGATACGCAGTATTTT. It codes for CASSLSTSTDTQYF.

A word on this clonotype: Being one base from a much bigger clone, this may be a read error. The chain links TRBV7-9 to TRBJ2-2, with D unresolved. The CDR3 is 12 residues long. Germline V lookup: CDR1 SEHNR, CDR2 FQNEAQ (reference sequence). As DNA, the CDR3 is TGTGCCAGCAGCATGAACAACGGGGAGCTGTTTTTT. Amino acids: CASSMNNGELFF.

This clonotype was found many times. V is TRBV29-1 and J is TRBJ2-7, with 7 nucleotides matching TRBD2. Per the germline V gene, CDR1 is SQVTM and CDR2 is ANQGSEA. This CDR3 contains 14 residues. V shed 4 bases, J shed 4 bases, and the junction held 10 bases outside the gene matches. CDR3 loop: CSVVGGSRRYEQYF. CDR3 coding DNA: TGCAGCGTTGTAGGCGGGAGCCGGAGGTACGAGCAGTACTTC.

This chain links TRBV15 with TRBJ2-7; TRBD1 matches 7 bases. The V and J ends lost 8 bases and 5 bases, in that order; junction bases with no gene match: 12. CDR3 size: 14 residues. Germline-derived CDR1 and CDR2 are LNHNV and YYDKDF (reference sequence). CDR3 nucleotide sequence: TGTGCCACCGGTACAGGGGTAGTATTCCACGAGCAGTACTTC. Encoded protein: CATGTGVVFHEQYF.

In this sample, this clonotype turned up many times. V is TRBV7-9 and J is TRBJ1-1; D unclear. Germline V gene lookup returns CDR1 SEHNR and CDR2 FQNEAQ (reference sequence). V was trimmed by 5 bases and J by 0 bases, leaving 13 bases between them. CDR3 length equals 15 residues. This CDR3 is CASSGVTSMNTEAFF. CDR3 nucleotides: TGTGCCAGCAGCGGGGTGACATCTATGAACACTGAAGCTTTCTTT.

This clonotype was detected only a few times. The CDR3 region has the DNA TGTGCCAGCAGCTTAGGAGCAGGGCGAGAGACCCAGTACTTC. As protein: CASSLGAGRETQYF. V is TRBV7-8 and J is TRBJ2-5; TRBD1 might be the D (5 bases). Germline V lookup: CDR1 SGHVS, CDR2 FQNEAQ. The CDR3 runs to 14 residues. The V gene lost 1 base and the J gene lost 4 bases, with 10 bases spanning the gap.

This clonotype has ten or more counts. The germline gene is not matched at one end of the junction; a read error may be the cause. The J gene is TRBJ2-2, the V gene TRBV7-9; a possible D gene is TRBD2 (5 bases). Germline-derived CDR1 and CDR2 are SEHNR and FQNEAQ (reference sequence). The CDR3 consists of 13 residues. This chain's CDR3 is CASSFGNAGELFF. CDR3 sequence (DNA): TGTGCCAGCAGCTTCGGGAACGCCGGGGAGCTGTTTTTT. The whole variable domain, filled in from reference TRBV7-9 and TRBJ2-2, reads DTGVSQNPRHKITKRGQNVTFRCDPISEHNRLYWYRQTLGQGPEFLTYFQNEAQLEKSRLLSDRFSAERPKGSFSTLEIQRTEQGDSAMYLCASSFGNAGELFFGEGSRLTVL.

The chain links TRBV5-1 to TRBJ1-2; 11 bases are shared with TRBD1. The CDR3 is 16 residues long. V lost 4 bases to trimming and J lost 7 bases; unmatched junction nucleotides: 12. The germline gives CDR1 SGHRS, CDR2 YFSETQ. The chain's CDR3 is CASSITTGTGGTGYTF. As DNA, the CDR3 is TGCGCCAGCAGCATAACAACCGGGACAGGGGGAACTGGCTACACCTTC.

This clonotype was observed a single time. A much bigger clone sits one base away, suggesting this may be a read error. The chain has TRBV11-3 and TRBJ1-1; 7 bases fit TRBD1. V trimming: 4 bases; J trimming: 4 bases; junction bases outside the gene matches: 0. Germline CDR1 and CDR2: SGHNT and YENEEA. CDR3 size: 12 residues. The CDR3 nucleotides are TGTGCCAGCAGCTCAGGGGGCACTGAAGCTTTCTTT. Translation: CASSSGGTEAFF. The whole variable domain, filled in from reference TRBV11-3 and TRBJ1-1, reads EAGVVQSPRYKIIEKKQPVAFWCNPISGHNTLYWYLQNLGQGPELLIRYENEEAVDDSQLPKDRFSAERLKGVDSTLKIQPAELGDSAVYLCASSSGGTEAFFGQGTRLTVV.

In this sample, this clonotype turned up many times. As DNA, the CDR3 is TGTGCCAGCAGCTCACAGGGTATCTATGGCTACACCTTC. Its translation is CASSSQGIYGYTF. V gene TRBV7-9 combines with J gene TRBJ1-2, with D tentatively TRBD1 (6 bases). Trimming removed 4 bases from V and 4 bases from J, with 10 bases in between. The CDR3 totals 13 residues. Germline V gene lookup returns CDR1 SEHNR and CDR2 FQNEAQ (reference sequence). Complete variable domain (other parts from reference TRBV7-9 and TRBJ1-2): DTGVSQNPRHKITKRGQNVTFRCDPISEHNRLYWYRQTLGQGPEFLTYFQNEAQLEKSRLLSDRFSAERPKGSFSTLEIQRTEQGDSAMYLCASSSQGIYGYTFGSGTRLTVV.

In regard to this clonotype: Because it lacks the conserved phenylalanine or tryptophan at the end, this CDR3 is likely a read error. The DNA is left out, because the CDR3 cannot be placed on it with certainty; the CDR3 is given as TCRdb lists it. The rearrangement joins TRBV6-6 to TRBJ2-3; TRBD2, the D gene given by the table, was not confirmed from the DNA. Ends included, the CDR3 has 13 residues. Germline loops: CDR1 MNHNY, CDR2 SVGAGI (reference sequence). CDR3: CASSGGLAGVPPL.

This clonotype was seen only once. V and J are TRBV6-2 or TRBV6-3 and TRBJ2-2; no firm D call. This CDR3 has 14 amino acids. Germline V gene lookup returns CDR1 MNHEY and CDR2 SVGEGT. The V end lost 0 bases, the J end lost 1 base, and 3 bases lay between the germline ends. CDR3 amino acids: CASSYSVNTGELFF. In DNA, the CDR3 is TGTGCCAGCAGTTACTCCGTGAACACCGGGGAGCTGTTTTTT.

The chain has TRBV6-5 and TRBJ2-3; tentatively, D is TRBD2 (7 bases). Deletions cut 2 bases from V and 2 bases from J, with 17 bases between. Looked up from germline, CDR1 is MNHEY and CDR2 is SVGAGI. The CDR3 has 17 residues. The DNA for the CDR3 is TGTGCCAGCAGTTACGCGTTCGGGCGGGGGCCCACAGATACGCAGTATTTT. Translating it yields CASSYAFGRGPTDTQYF.

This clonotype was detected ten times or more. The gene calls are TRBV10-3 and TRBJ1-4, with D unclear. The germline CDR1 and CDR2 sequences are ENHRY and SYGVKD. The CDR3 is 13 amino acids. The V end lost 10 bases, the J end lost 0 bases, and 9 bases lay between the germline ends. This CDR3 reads CATRGTTNEKLFF. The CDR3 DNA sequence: TGTGCCACACGGGGTACAACTAATGAAAAACTGTTTTTT.

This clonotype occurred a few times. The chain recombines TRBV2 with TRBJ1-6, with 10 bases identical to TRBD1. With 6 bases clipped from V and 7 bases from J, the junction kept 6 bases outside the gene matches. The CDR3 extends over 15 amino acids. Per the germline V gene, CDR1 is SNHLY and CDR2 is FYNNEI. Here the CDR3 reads CASRLGTGDNSPLHF. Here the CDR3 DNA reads TGTGCCAGCAGACTCGGGACAGGGGACAATTCACCCCTCCACTTT.

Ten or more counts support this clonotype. The CDR3 loop reads CASNPSGTSGGNEQFF. The CDR3 bases are TGTGCCAGCAACCCCTCCGGGACTAGCGGGGGGAATGAGCAGTTCTTC. The rearrangement joins TRBV7-9 to TRBJ2-1; TRBD2 matches at 15 bases. V trimming: 7 bases; J trimming: 7 bases; junction bases outside the gene matches: 8. Germline CDR1 is SEHNR and CDR2 is FQNEAQ (reference sequence). This CDR3 region has 16 residues.

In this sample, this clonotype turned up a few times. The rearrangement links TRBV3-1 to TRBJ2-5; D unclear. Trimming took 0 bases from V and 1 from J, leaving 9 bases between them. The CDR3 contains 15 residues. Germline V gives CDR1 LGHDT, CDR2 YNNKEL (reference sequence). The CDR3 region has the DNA TGTGCCAGCAGCCAAGAAGGGTTCACCCAAGAGACCCAGTACTTC. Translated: CASSQEGFTQETQYF.

The CDR3 here is CASSINQGGTEAFF. CDR3 bases: TGTGCCAGCAGCATAAATCAGGGGGGCACTGAAGCTTTCTTT. The J gene is TRBJ1-1, the V gene TRBV14; TRBD1 agrees at 7 bases. The CDR3 is made up of 14 amino acids. The germline V gene has CDR1 SGHDN and CDR2 FVKESK. Unmatched junction bases numbered 7, after V lost 5 bases and J lost 4 bases.

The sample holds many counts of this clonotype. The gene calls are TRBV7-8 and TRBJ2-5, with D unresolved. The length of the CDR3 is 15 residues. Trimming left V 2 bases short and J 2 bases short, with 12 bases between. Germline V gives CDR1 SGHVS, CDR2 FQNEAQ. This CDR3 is CASSLSSSLQETQYF. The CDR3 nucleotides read TGTGCCAGCAGCTTAAGTTCCAGCCTGCAAGAGACCCAGTACTTC.